A selection of T cell receptor beta chains follows, all from one sample in a study of blood T cell repertoires in COVID-19. Repertoires were generated with immunoSEQ multiplex PCR, while TCRdb's copy carries only in-frame clones and drops some. The sample consists of about 200,000 clones, roughly nine tenths of them appearing once. Sample: peripheral blood. All receptors come from a man aged 40-50 years with acute or convalescent COVID-19. The CDR3 runs from the conserved cysteine through the conserved F or W. The order of the fields is CDR3 DNA, CDR3 protein, J gene, clone size, V gene, D gene. The D gene is left open where the match is weak. A clone size is listed for some rows: how often the clone was seen (once, few, many), or a class if it is expanded.

DNA: TGTGCCAGCAGCGTAACGACAGTGAGCACAGATACGCAGTATTTT
CDR3: CASSVTTVSTDTQYF
J: TRBJ2-3
size: -
V: TRBV9
D: -

DNA: TGTGCCAGCAGCTCCCGACTAGGCCTGGCCTCTGGGGCCAACGTCCTGACTTTC
CDR3: CASSSRLGLASGANVLTF
J: TRBJ2-6
size: -
V: TRBV7-9
D: -

DNA: TGTGCCAGCAGCCAAGATGCGGGGTGGAATGAGCAGTTCTTC
CDR3: CASSQDAGWNEQFF
J: TRBJ2-1
size: -
V: TRBV14
D: -

DNA: TGTGCCAGCAGCCCCGGCCCACCGCGTAGCAGCAATCAGCCCCAGCATTTT
CDR3: CASSPGPPRSSNQPQHF
J: TRBJ1-5
size: -
V: TRBV7-9
D: -

DNA: TGTGCCAGCAGTGAAGGGGGGACAGGGCTTCGCTATGGCTACACCTTC
CDR3: CASSEGGTGLRYGYTF
J: TRBJ1-2
size: few
V: TRBV2
D: TRBD1

DNA: TGCGCCAGCAGCCAAGATGGAGGGGCCGATAGCAATCAGCCCCAGCATTTT
CDR3: CASSQDGGADSNQPQHF
J: TRBJ1-5
size: -
V: TRBV4-3
D: -

DNA: TGTGCCAGTAGTAACTTTCCAAGGGGTCTATATTTT
CDR3: CASSNFPRGLYF
J: TRBJ1-3
size: few
V: TRBV19
D: -

DNA: TGTGCCTGGAGTGTACAAACAGGGAATCAGCCCCAGCATTTT
CDR3: CAWSVQTGNQPQHF
J: TRBJ1-5
size: -
V: TRBV30
D: -

DNA: TGTGCCACAGGGGCAGGGGGCGGCCACGAGCAGTACTTC
CDR3: CATGAGGGHEQYF
J: TRBJ2-7
size: -
V: TRBV24-1
D: TRBD1

DNA: TGTGCCAGCAGCTTAGACAGTTCGAGCGGGGGCCTCGCCTCTTACAATGAGCAGTTCTTC
CDR3: CASSLDSSSGGLASYNEQFF
J: TRBJ2-1
size: -
V: TRBV11-3
D: TRBD2

DNA: TGCGCCAGCAGCCGACTGAACACCGGGGAGCTGTTTTTT
CDR3: CASSRLNTGELFF
J: TRBJ2-2
size: -
V: TRBV5-1
D: -

DNA: TGTGCCAGCAGTATCACGGGGGGTTTCTCCTACGAGCAGTACTTC
CDR3: CASSITGGFSYEQYF
J: TRBJ2-7
size: -
V: TRBV27
D: TRBD2

DNA: TGTGCCAGCTCACCGGGGGGGGTTAACACTGAAGCTTTCTTT
CDR3: CASSPGGVNTEAFF
J: TRBJ1-1
size: -
V: TRBV18
D: -

DNA: TGTGCCAGCAGCTTAGATGGAGCGGGGGGGTGGGGGTACGAGCAGTACTTC
CDR3: CASSLDGAGGWGYEQYF
J: TRBJ2-7
size: -
V: TRBV11-2
D: TRBD2

DNA: TGTGCCAGCAGCTCCAATAAGCGGGGGGGCTTCCCCGAGCAGTACTTC
CDR3: CASSSNKRGGFPEQYF
J: TRBJ2-7
size: -
V: TRBV11-3
D: TRBD2

DNA: TGTGCCAGCAGTTGGCAAGGAGGGCACCCTCTCAATCAGCCCCAGCATTTT
CDR3: CASSWQGGHPLNQPQHF
J: TRBJ1-5
size: -
V: TRBV6-2/TRBV6-3
D: -

DNA: TGTGCCACTGGACAGGGGGCCCCCGAGCAGTACTTC
CDR3: CATGQGAPEQYF
J: TRBJ2-7
size: -
V: TRBV2
D: TRBD1

DNA: TGTGCCAGCAGCTTGGGAGTAGCGGGGGCTAGCACAGATACGCAGTATTTT
CDR3: CASSLGVAGASTDTQYF
J: TRBJ2-3
size: -
V: TRBV5-4
D: TRBD2

DNA: TGCGCCAGCAGCTTCCTGGGACTAGCGGGGAATGAGCAGTTCTTC
CDR3: CASSFLGLAGNEQFF
J: TRBJ2-1
size: -
V: TRBV5-1
D: TRBD2

DNA: TGTGCCAGCAGGTCCACAGGGATTTACACTGAAGCTTTCTTT
CDR3: CASRSTGIYTEAFF
J: TRBJ1-1
size: -
V: TRBV6-5
D: -